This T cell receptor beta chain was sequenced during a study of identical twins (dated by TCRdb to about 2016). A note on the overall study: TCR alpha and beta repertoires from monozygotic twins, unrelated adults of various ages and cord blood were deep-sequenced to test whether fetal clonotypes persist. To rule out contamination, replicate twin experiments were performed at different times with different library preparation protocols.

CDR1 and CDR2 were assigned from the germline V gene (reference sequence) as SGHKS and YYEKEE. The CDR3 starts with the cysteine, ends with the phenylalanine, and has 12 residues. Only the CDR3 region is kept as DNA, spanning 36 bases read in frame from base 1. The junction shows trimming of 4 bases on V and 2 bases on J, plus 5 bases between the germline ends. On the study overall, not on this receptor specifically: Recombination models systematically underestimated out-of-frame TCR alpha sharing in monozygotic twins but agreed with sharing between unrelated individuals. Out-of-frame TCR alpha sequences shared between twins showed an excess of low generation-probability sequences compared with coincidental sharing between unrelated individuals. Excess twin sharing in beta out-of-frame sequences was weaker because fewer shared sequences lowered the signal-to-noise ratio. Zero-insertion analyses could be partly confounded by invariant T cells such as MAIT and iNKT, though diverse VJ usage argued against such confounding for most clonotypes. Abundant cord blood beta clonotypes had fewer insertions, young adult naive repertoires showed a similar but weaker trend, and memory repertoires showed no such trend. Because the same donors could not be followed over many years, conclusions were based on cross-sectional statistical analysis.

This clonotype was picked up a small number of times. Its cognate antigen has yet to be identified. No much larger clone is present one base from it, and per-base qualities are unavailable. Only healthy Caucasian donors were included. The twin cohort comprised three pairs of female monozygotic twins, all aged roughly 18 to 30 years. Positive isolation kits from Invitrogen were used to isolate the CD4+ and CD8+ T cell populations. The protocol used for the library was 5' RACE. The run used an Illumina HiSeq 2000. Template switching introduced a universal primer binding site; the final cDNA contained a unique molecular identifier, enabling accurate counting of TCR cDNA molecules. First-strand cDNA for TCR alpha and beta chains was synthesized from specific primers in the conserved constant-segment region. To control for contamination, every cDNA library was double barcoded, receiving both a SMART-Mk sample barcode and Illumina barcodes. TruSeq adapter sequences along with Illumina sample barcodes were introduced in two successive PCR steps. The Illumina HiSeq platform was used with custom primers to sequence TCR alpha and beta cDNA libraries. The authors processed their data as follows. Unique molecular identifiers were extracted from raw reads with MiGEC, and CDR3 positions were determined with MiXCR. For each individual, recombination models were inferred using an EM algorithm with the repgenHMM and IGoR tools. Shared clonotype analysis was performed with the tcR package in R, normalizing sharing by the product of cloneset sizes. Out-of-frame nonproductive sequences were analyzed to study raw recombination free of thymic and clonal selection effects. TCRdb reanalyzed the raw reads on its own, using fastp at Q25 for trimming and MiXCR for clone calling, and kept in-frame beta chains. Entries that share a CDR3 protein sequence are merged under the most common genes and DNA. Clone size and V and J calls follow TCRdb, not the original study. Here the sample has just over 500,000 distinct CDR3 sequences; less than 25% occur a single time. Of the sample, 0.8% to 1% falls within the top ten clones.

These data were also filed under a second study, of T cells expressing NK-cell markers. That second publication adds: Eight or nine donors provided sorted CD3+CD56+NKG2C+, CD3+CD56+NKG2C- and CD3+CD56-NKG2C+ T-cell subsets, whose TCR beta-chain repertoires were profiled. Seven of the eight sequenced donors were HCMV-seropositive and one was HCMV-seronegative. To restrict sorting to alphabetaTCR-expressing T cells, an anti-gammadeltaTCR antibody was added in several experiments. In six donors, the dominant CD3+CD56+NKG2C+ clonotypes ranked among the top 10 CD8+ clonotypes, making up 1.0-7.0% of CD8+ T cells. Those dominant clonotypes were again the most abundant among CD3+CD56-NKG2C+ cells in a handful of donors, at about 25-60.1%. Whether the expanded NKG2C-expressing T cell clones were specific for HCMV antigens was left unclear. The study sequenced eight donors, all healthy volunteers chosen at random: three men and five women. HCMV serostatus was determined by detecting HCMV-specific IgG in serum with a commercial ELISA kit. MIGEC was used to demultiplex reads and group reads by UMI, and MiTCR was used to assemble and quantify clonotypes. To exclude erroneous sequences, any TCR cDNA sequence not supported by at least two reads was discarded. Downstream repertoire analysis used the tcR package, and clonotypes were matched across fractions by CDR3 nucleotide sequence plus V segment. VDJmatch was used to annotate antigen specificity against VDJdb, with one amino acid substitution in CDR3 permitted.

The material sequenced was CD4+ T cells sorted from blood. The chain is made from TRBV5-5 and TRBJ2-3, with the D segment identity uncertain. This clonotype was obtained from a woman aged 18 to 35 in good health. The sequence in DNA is TGTGCCAGCAGCACCACCACAGATACGCAGTATTTT. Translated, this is CASSTTTDTQYF.